This T cell receptor (beta chain) came from a study of a mutant IDH1 vaccine in newly diagnosed glioma. TCRdb keeps only in-frame clones here, not all; method: immunoSEQ multiplex PCR. Of roughly 71,000 clones in the sample, 80% to 90% are singletons; the top ten hold around 3%. This clone has a handful of counts. Time point noted: baseline, week 1 (first vaccination visit). Treatment described: pre-vaccination baseline after standard-of-care therapy. Trimming removed 5 bases from V and 3 bases from J, with 13 bases in between. Germline CDR1 SGHVS, CDR2 FQNEAQ. The CDR3 is 14 amino acids. The starting material was PBMCs, obtained from a glioma patient treated with radiotherapy, temozolomide or both. The origin of this receptor is a man aged 25 to 45 with glioma. The rearrangement links TRBV7-8 to TRBJ1-1, with D maybe TRBD1 (5 bases). The CDR3 here is CASSNLQAYTEAFF. DNA for the CDR3: TGTGCCAGCAGCAACCTACAGGCATACACTGAAGCTTTCTTT. The full variable domain, its missing parts supplied by reference TRBV7-8 and TRBJ1-1, is GAGVSQSPRYKVAKRGQDVALRCDPISGHVSLFWYQQALGQGPEFLTYFQNEAQLDKSGLPSDRFFAERPEGSVSTLKIQRTQQEDSAVYLCASSNLQAYTEAFFGQGTRLTVV.